A selection of T cell receptor beta chains follows, all from one sample in a study of T cells after yellow fever vaccination. TCRdb fed the 5' RACE reads into MiXCR, producing one record per CDR3 protein. The table lists 400,000 or so distinct CDR3 sequences, under 14% of them singletons. The material sequenced was PBMCs, taken on the day of the first yellow fever vaccination. The receptors stem from a man aged 18 to 30 who received the YFV17D yellow fever vaccine. Each CDR3 is given with its conserved first and last residue. Each record gives: clone size, D gene, V gene, J gene, CDR3 protein, CDR3 DNA. The D gene is left open where the match is weak. Size values are once, few and many counts, or a class for expanded clones, and some rows have none.

few	NA	TRBV4-1	TRBJ2-4	CASSPRYTGAKNIQYF	TGCGCCAGCAGCCCAAGATACACAGGGGCCAAAAACATTCAGTACTTC
many	TRBD1	TRBV7-2	TRBJ1-4	CASSDHRGGEKLFF	TGTGCCAGCAGCGACCACAGGGGTGGTGAAAAACTGTTTTTT
NA	TRBD2	TRBV12-3/TRBV12-4	TRBJ2-3	CASSLPRGGRADTQYF	TGTGCCAGCAGTTTACCCCGGGGGGGCCGGGCAGATACGCAGTATTTT
many	NA	TRBV5-1	TRBJ2-2	CASSQGPGAGELFF	TGCGCCAGCAGCCAGGGACCGGGGGCCGGGGAGCTGTTTTTT
few	NA	TRBV5-1	TRBJ2-3	CASSPIGGPSTDTQYF	TGCGCCAGCAGCCCCATAGGGGGGCCATCCACAGATACGCAGTATTTT
few	TRBD1	TRBV27	TRBJ1-6	CASSEGAVNSPLHF	TGTGCCAGCAGTGAGGGGGCAGTGAATTCACCCCTCCACTTT
many	NA	TRBV7-9	TRBJ1-1	CASSSRQRPVEAFF	TGTGCCAGCAGCTCCCGACAGAGACCGGTTGAAGCTTTCTTT
few	TRBD2	TRBV13	TRBJ2-7	CASSPQTSGHYEQYF	TGTGCCAGCAGCCCCCAGACTAGCGGGCACTACGAGCAGTACTTC
many	NA	TRBV20-1	TRBJ2-5	CSAPSTSQETQYF	TGCAGTGCCCCCTCGACTAGCCAAGAGACCCAGTACTTC
few	NA	TRBV7-6	TRBJ1-2	CASSLQYPAANYGYTF	TGTGCCAGCAGCTTACAGTATCCGGCAGCTAACTATGGCTACACCTTC
NA	NA	TRBV29-1	TRBJ2-1	CSVDKGVYEQFF	TGCAGCGTTGATAAGGGGGTATATGAGCAGTTCTTC
few	TRBD1	TRBV6-2/TRBV6-3	TRBJ1-1	CASTYPRQGFPEAFF	TGTGCCAGCACCTATCCGAGACAGGGGTTTCCTGAAGCTTTCTTT
many	TRBD1	TRBV5-1	TRBJ2-2	CASTGANTGELFF	TGCGCCAGTACAGGGGCGAACACCGGGGAGCTGTTTTTT